This T cell receptor (beta chain) derives from a study of blood T cell repertoires in COVID-19. At the level of the study: Some COVID-19 samples were acute and others convalescent; all came from the United States, Italy and Spain. Sample material is recorded as cDNA or gDNA derived from T cells, B-cell-depleted T cells, or PBMCs.

The germline gives CDR1 SGHNT, CDR2 YENEEA. The CDR3 is 12 residues long. Trimming left V 5 bases short and J 14 bases short, with 13 bases between. Per the original methods: Estimation of nucleated cell counts relied on the amplification of reference gene primers. Sequencing used immunoSEQ multiplex PCR; TCRdb keeps in-frame clones, though not all of them. V and J calls and clone size are given by that table; D and trimming were obtained from the DNA. The sample lists over 150,000 clones, about 86% occurring once. The rearrangement uses TRBV11-3 and TRBJ1-6; tentative D call: TRBD1 (6 bases). This clonotype was sampled from a woman between 55 and 75 years old with acute or convalescent COVID-19. The sequenced sample consisted of peripheral blood. The DNA of the CDR3 is TGTGCCAGCAGCGCTCAGGGGAAGACCCTCCACTTT. Residues: CASSAQGKTLHF.